These 3 T cell receptor beta chains were sequenced from one sample in a study of blood T cell repertoires in COVID-19. Profiling relied on immunoSEQ multiplex PCR, and the TCRdb table lists in-frame clones only, not all of them. The sample shows about 270,000 clones, around 86% of them seen only once. Input material: PBMCs or T cells enriched from blood (not recorded which). The source of these receptors is a man younger than 35 who had recovered from COVID-19.

The chain combines TRBV6-6 with TRBJ1-6, with D maybe TRBD1 (6 bases). Between the trimmed V and J ends, which lost 2 bases and 8 bases, there was a span of 16 bases. Germline lookup yields CDR1 MNHNY and CDR2 SVGAGI (reference sequence). The CDR3 contains 16 residues. For the CDR3, the DNA is TGTGCCAGCAGTTACCAGACCGGGACACCGCATTCACCCCTCCACTTT. Protein sequence: CASSYQTGTPHSPLHF.

The chain recombines TRBV11-2 with TRBJ1-1; the D gene is possibly TRBD1 (6 bases). The V end lost 4 bases, the J end lost 7 bases, and 16 bases lay between the germline ends. The CDR3 is made up of 14 amino acids. In germline, CDR1 is SGHAT, CDR2 FQNNGV. CDR3 in amino acids: CASSSRSDRSEAFF. The CDR3 bases are TGTGCCAGCAGCTCTAGATCGGACAGAAGTGAAGCTTTCTTT. Combining the CDR3 with reference TRBV11-2 and TRBJ1-1 gives the whole variable domain EAGVAQSPRYKIIEKRQSVAFWCNPISGHATLYWYQQILGQGPKLLIQFQNNGVVDDSQLPKDRFSAERLKGVDSTLKIQPAKLEDSAVYLCASSSRSDRSEAFFGQGTRLTVV.

The V gene is TRBV7-9, the J gene TRBJ1-2, with 7 bases lining up with TRBD1. Trimming cost V 2 bases and J 7 bases; bases outside gene matches: 13. In germline, CDR1 is SEHNR, CDR2 FQNEAQ (reference sequence). CDR3 length: 16 residues. The CDR3 coding sequence is TGTGCCAGCAGCTTATGGGTCGCAGGGGGAGGTGTTGGCTACACCTTC. Residues: CASSLWVAGGGVGYTF.